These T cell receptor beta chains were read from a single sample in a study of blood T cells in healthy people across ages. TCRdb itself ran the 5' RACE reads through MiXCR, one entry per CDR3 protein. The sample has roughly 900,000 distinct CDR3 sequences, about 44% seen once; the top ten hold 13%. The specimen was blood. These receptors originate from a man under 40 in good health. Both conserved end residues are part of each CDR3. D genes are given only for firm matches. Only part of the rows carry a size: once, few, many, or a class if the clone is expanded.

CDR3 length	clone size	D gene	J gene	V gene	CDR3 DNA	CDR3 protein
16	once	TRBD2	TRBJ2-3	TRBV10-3	TGTGCCATCAGTGAGTCCGGGACTAGCGAGGCAGATACGCAGTATTTT	CAISESGTSEADTQYF
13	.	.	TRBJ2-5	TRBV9	TGTGCCAGCAGCGACAACAGGGCGGAGACCCAGTACTTC	CASSDNRAETQYF
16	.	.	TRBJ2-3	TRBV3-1	TGTGCCAGCAGCCAAGCCCCCGGGACTAGCACAGATACGCAGTATTTT	CASSQAPGTSTDTQYF
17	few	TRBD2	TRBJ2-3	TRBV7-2	TGTGCCAGCAGCGCCTTTCTAGCGGGGTGGGGCACAGATACGCAGTATTTT	CASSAFLAGWGTDTQYF
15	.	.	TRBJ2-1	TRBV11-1	TGTGCCAGCAGCTTTCCTGGCAGCAGGGTCAATGAGCAGTTCTTC	CASSFPGSRVNEQFF
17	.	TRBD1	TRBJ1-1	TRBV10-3	TGTGCCATCAGTGCGGGGGGGACAGGGGGGCCGAACACTGAAGCTTTCTTT	CAISAGGTGGPNTEAFF
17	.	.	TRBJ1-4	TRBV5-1	TGCGCCAGCAGCTTCGGCCGGGACAAGATCATAGATGAAAAACTGTTTTTT	CASSFGRDKIIDEKLFF
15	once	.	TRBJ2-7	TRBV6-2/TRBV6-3	TGTGCCAGCAGTTTTCTAGCTCCGAGGCTCCACGAGCAGTACTTC	CASSFLAPRLHEQYF
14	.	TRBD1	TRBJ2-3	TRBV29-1	TGCAGCGTTGGCATGGGACAGGGGGCAGATACGCAGTATTTT	CSVGMGQGADTQYF
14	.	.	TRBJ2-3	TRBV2	TGTGCCAGCGGGCCGGGGGAAGGTACAGATACGCAGTATTTT	CASGPGEGTDTQYF
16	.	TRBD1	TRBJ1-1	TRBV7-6	TGTGCCAGCAGCTTCCTCAGGGGGTCCATGAACACTGAAGCTTTCTTT	CASSFLRGSMNTEAFF
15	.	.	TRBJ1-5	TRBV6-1	TGTGCCAGCAGTCCCACAAGTTATAGCAATCAGCCCCAGCATTTT	CASSPTSYSNQPQHF
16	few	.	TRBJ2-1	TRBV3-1	TGTGCCAGCAGCCAAGCAGGCAGGGGGGGATACAATGAGCAGTTCTTC	CASSQAGRGGYNEQFF
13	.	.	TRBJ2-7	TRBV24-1	TGTGCCACCAGTGATACGAGCTCCTACGAGCAGTACTTC	CATSDTSSYEQYF
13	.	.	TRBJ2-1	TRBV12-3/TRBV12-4	TGTGCCAGCACGGAGGGGGCGTACAATGAGCAGTTCTTC	CASTEGAYNEQFF
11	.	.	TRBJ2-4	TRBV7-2	TGTGCCAGCAGCCCAGGGTGGGAGCAGTACTTC	CASSPGWEQYF
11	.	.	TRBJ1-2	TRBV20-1	TGCAGTGCTCCGGCAGACTATGGCTACACCTTC	CSAPADYGYTF
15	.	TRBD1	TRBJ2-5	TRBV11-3	TGTGCCAGCAGCCCGGGACAGGGTGGCGGGGAGACCCAGTACTTC	CASSPGQGGGETQYF
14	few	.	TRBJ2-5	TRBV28	TGTGCCAGCAGCCCCCGTGCTCACCAAGAGACCCAGTACTTC	CASSPRAHQETQYF
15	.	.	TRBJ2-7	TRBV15	TGTGCCACCAGCAGGTACTCCGACCCAGCATACGAGCAGTACTTC	CATSRYSDPAYEQYF
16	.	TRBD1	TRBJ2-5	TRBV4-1	TGCGCCAGCAGCCGCGGACAGGTCGGTGGGCAAGAGACCCAGTACTTC	CASSRGQVGGQETQYF
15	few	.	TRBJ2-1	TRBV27	TGTGCCAGCAGTTCAACCTCGACCCTCTACAATGAGCAGTTCTTC	CASSSTSTLYNEQFF
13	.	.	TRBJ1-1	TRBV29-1	TGCAGCGTTGAAGAGGGCGGGTACACTGAAGCTTTCTTT	CSVEEGGYTEAFF
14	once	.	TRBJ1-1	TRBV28	TGTGCCAGTGGGTCCGGGGGTAAGAGAACTGAAGCTTTCTTT	CASGSGGKRTEAFF
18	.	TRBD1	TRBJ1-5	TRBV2	TGTGCCAGCAGTGGGCGATCCGGGACAGGGGGATTGAATCAGCCCCAGCATTTT	CASSGRSGTGGLNQPQHF
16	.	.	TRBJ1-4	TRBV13	TGTGCCAGCAGCTTAAGTTTGACCAGCAACCATGAAAAACTGTTTTTT	CASSLSLTSNHEKLFF
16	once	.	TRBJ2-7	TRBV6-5	TGTGCCAGCAGTTACTCTGGGCAGGGGGGGCCCTACGAGCAGTACTTC	CASSYSGQGGPYEQYF
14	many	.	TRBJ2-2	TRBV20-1	TGCAGTGCCTCGGCCAGTGGCCTCACCGGGGAGCTGTTTTTT	CSASASGLTGELFF
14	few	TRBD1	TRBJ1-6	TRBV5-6	TGTGCCAGCAGCTTTGACAGGGAAAATTCACCCCTCCACTTT	CASSFDRENSPLHF
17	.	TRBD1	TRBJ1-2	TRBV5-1	TGCGCCAGCAGCGATCGGGACAGAGCTGAAACTAACTATGGCTACACCTTC	CASSDRDRAETNYGYTF
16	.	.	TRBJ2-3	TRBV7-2	TGTGCCAGCAGCTTAGGGGTCAGGCGGCCCACAGATACGCAGTATTTT	CASSLGVRRPTDTQYF